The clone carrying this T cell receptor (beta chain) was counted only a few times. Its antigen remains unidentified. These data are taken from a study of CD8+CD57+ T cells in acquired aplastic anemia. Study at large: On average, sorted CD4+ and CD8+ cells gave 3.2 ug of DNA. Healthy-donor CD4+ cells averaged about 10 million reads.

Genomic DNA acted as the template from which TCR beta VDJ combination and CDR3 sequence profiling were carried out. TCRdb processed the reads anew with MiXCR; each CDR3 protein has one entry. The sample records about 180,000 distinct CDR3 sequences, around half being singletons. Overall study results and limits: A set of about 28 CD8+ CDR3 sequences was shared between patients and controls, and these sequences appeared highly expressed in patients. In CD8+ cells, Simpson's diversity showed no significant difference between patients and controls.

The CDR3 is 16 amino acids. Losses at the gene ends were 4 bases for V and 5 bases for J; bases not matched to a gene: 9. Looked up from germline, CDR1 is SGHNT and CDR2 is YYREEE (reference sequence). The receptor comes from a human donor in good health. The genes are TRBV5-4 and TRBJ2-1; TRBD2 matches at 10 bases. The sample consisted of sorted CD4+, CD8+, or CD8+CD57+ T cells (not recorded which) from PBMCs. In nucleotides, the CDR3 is TGTGCCAGCAGCCGAGGGCTAGCGGGAGTAGACAATGAGCAGTTCTTC. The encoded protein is CASSRGLAGVDNEQFF.